These 28 T cell receptor beta chains originate from one sample sequenced in a study of cytomegalovirus exposure and HLA in healthy donors. Method: immunoSEQ multiplex PCR; TCRdb's copy keeps in-frame clones and lacks some. The table includes more than 60,000 clones, 75% to 90% detected once. The sample consisted of PBMCs. These receptors were collected from a woman aged 18-29 years in good health and CMV-seronegative.

In nucleotides, the CDR3 is TGCGCCAGTAGTCTCGGACAGTTCTTTAACACCGGGGAGCTGTTTTTT. It yields the protein CASSLGQFFNTGELFF. The V and J genes are TRBV5-1 and TRBJ2-2; D is possibly TRBD1 (6 bases). CDR3 length equals 16 residues. Trimming pared 8 bases from V and 2 bases from J, leaving 19 bases between. CDR1 is SGHRS and CDR2 is YFSETQ in the germline V gene.

This clone was seen just once. The chain employs TRBV7-2 and TRBJ2-1; tentatively, D is TRBD2 (6 bases). The CDR3 length is 14 residues. Trimming left V 2 bases short and J 9 bases short, with 14 bases between. Germline assignment: CDR1 SGHTA and CDR2 FQGNSA. This chain's CDR3 is CASSLYWGDGEQFF. The CDR3 bases are TGTGCCAGCAGCTTATACTGGGGGGATGGTGAGCAGTTCTTC.

This clone has only one observation. The chain uses TRBV4-1 and TRBJ1-3; 10 nucleotides align to TRBD1. V lost 1 base and J lost 2; bases outside the gene matches: 5. The CDR3 length is 17 residues. The germline CDR1 and CDR2 sequences are MGHRA and YSYEKL. The CDR3 loop reads CASSQVPGTGAGNTIYF. The CDR3 DNA sequence: TGCGCCAGCAGCCAAGTACCCGGGACAGGGGCTGGAAACACCATATATTTT.

The J gene is TRBJ2-1, the V gene TRBV4-3; D perhaps matches TRBD2 (5 bases). This CDR3 has 16 amino acids. V was cut by 4 bases and J by 8 bases, with 21 bases left in between. CDR1 is LGHNA and CDR2 is YSLEER in the germline V gene. The CDR3 region is CASSPSSKPYGDEQFF. The CDR3 region has the DNA TGCGCCAGCAGCCCCTCATCTAAACCTTACGGGGATGAGCAGTTCTTC.

The chain links TRBV6-5 to TRBJ2-1; perhaps TRBD2 as D (6 bases). V lost 5 bases, J lost 5 bases, and 13 bases lay in between. CDR1 and CDR2 (germline): MNHEY, SVGAGI. The CDR3 runs to 14 residues. DNA of the CDR3: TGTGCCAGCAGTGCCTCTAGCGCCAACAATGAGCAGTTCTTC. Protein product: CASSASSANNEQFF.

The CDR3 is CASSQDWRGHLNTEAFF. The CDR3 coding sequence is TGCGCCAGCAGCCAAGATTGGAGAGGGCACCTAAACACTGAAGCTTTCTTT. The chain joins TRBV4-3 to TRBJ1-1, with D uncertain. CDR3 length: 17 residues. V lost 0 bases and J 2 bases, leaving 16 bases between the germline ends. CDR1 is LGHNA, CDR2 YSLEER, per germline.

V gene TRBV18 combines with J gene TRBJ2-7, with D possibly being TRBD1 (6 bases). The CDR3 is made up of 14 amino acids. Trimming removed 5 bases from V and 3 bases from J, with 14 bases in between. CDR1 and CDR2 (germline): KGHSH, LQKENI. In DNA form, the CDR3 reads TGTGCCAGCTCATCGGCCTTACAGGGCTACGAGCAGTACTTC. Protein sequence: CASSSALQGYEQYF.

The chain recombines TRBV7-2 with TRBJ2-7; 7 nucleotides line up with TRBD2. Germline V lookup: CDR1 SGHTA, CDR2 FQGNSA. V lost 1 base and J lost 6; bases outside the gene matches: 3. CDR3 length: 13 residues. CDR3 region: CASSLDPSGEQYF. In DNA, the CDR3 is TGTGCCAGCAGCTTAGATCCTAGCGGCGAGCAGTACTTC.

The rearrangement joins TRBV7-9 to TRBJ1-6; TRBD1 is a possible D gene (5 bases). This CDR3 is built from 16 residues. Trimming left V 6 bases short and J 7 bases short, with 19 bases between. The germline V gene has CDR1 SEHNR and CDR2 FQNEAQ (reference sequence). The CDR3, as DNA: TGTGCCAGCAGACCTGGGGGGGATGGGGTAAATTCACCCCTCCACTTT. As protein: CASRPGGDGVNSPLHF.

The genes are TRBV18 and TRBJ1-2; TRBD1 agrees at 8 bases. The CDR3 consists of 14 residues. CDR1 is KGHSH, CDR2 LQKENI, per germline. Trimming took 2 bases from V and 2 from J; bases not matched to a gene: 1. The CDR3 nucleotides read TGTGCCAGCTCACCAGACAGGGGAAACTATGGCTACACCTTC. It specifies CASSPDRGNYGYTF. Using reference TRBV18 and TRBJ1-2 for the parts outside the CDR3, the full variable domain is NAGVMQNPRHLVRRRGQEARLRCSPMKGHSHVYWYRQLPEEGLKFMVYLQKENIIDESGMPKERFSAEFPKEGPSILRIQQVVRGDSAAYFCASSPDRGNYGYTFGSGTRLTVV.

The V call is TRBV29-1, the J call TRBJ2-3, with 11 positions matching TRBD2. This CDR3 is 15 amino acids long. From germline, CDR1 is SQVTM and CDR2 ANQGSEA. Trimming removed 1 base from V and 2 bases from J; junction bases left unmatched: 2. The CDR3 region is CSVEVAGGNTDTQYF. The DNA for the CDR3 is TGCAGCGTTGAAGTAGCGGGAGGGAACACAGATACGCAGTATTTT.

The genes are TRBV5-1 and TRBJ1-1; D possibly corresponds to TRBD1 (6 bases). V was clipped by 0 bases and J by 5 bases, with 11 bases between them. The CDR3 is made up of 14 amino acids. The germline CDR1 and CDR2 sequences are SGHRS and YFSETQ. This chain's CDR3 is CASSLGGGATEAFF. CDR3 in DNA: TGCGCCAGCAGCTTGGGTGGGGGGGCAACTGAAGCTTTCTTT.

The V and J genes are TRBV29-1 and TRBJ2-7; TRBD1 aligns across 10 bases. The junction had 7 bases not matched to a gene; V was cut back by 4 bases and J by 4 bases. The CDR3 sequence is 14 residues long. Germline V gives CDR1 SQVTM, CDR2 ANQGSEA. In DNA form, the CDR3 reads TGCAGCGTTGGACTCGGGACAGGGGCTTACGAGCAGTACTTC. It specifies CSVGLGTGAYEQYF.

The chain recombines TRBV4-1 with TRBJ2-7; TRBD2 aligns across 8 bases. Trimming at V came to 4 bases and at J to 6 bases, leaving 14 bases not matched to a gene. From germline, CDR1 is MGHRA and CDR2 YSYEKL. CDR3 size: 16 residues. CDR3 nucleotides: TGCGCCAGCAGCCGGATCCGGACTAGCCCCGGGGTCGAGCAGTACTTC. Protein product: CASSRIRTSPGVEQYF.

The chain links TRBV7-9 to TRBJ2-2, with a tentative D call TRBD1 (6 bases). Germline CDR1 and CDR2: SEHNR and FQNEAQ (reference sequence). This CDR3 has 15 residues. The germline V and J ends were trimmed by 2 bases and 6 bases, with 13 bases remaining between them. This chain's CDR3 is CASSLSGVVPGELFF. The CDR3 nucleotides are TGTGCCAGCAGCTTATCAGGGGTAGTCCCCGGGGAGCTGTTTTTT.

The chain is built from TRBV29-1 and TRBJ2-7; possible D gene TRBD1, 5 bases. V lost 1 base and J lost 2, with 12 bases in between. CDR1 and CDR2 (germline): SQVTM, ANQGSEA. This CDR3 region has 14 residues. CDR3: CSVEGTTRPYEQYF. In nucleotides, the CDR3 is TGCAGCGTTGAAGGGACAACTCGGCCCTACGAGCAGTACTTC.

The gene calls are TRBV9 and TRBJ2-2; 10 nucleotides agree with TRBD2. The germline CDR1 and CDR2 sequences are SGDLS and YYNGEE. J lost 4 bases, V lost 5 bases, and 5 bases had no gene match. CDR3 length: 15 residues. The CDR3 DNA reads as TGTGCCAGCAGTTCAAGCGGGAGGGCCACCGGGGAGCTGTTTTTT. This codes for CASSSSGRATGELFF.

J is TRBJ1-4 and V is TRBV30; 7 nucleotides match TRBD1. CDR1 is GTSNPN and CDR2 is SVGIG in the germline V gene (reference sequence). V shed 7 bases and J 5 bases; nucleotides not matched to a gene: 10. The CDR3 spans 14 residues. In DNA form, the CDR3 reads TGTGCCTATGGGACAGTTGGCCTCAATGAAAAACTGTTTTTT. It encodes CAYGTVGLNEKLFF.

This chain connects TRBV7-3 to TRBJ2-2; 7 bases align to TRBD2. CDR1 and CDR2 from the germline V gene are SGHTA and FQGTGA. The CDR3 length is 16 residues. V was clipped by 0 bases and J by 5 bases; unmatched bases: 6. CDR3 amino acids: CASSLTSGAGTGELFF. CDR3 nucleotide sequence: TGTGCCAGCAGCTTAACGAGCGGGGCGGGAACCGGGGAGCTGTTTTTT.

DNA for the CDR3: TGTGCCAGCAGCACAACAGGGTACACCGGGGAGCTGTTTTTT. As protein: CASSTTGYTGELFF. This chain links TRBV7-3 with TRBJ2-2, with D perhaps matching TRBD1 (6 bases). Germline loops: CDR1 SGHTA, CDR2 FQGTGA. This CDR3 spans 14 amino acids. The V and J ends lost 5 bases and 3 bases respectively, with 10 bases between them.

V gene TRBV9 combines with J gene TRBJ2-1; 9 bases fit TRBD2. J lost 9 bases, V lost 5 bases, and 9 bases had no gene match. In germline, CDR1 is SGDLS, CDR2 YYNGEE. CDR3 length equals 14 residues. The CDR3 region is CASSDSREGLEQFF. CDR3 DNA: TGTGCCAGCAGTGATTCGCGGGAGGGCCTTGAGCAGTTCTTC. The whole variable domain, filled in from reference TRBV9 and TRBJ2-1, reads DSGVTQTPKHLITATGQRVTLRCSPRSGDLSVYWYQQSLDQGLQFLIQYYNGEERAKGNILERFSAQQFPDLHSELNLSSLELGDSALYFCASSDSREGLEQFFGPGTRLTVL.

This chain links TRBV9 with TRBJ1-3; tentatively, D is TRBD1 (6 bases). The CDR3 spans 17 residues. V lost 0 bases and J lost 2, with 15 bases in between. Germline V CDR1 and CDR2: SGDLS, YYNGEE. The CDR3 spells CASSVDGSGAPGNTIYF. The CDR3, as DNA: TGTGCCAGCAGCGTAGACGGGTCAGGGGCCCCTGGAAACACCATATATTTT.

The genes are TRBV7-8 and TRBJ2-3; 7 nucleotides align to TRBD2. Trimming took 5 bases from V and 3 from J; bases not matched to a gene: 8. The CDR3 loop spans 15 amino acids. Germline-derived CDR1 and CDR2 are SGHVS and FQNEAQ. The CDR3 DNA sequence: TGTGCCAGCAGCCGACGCGGAGCGGGGACAGATACGCAGTATTTT. It translates to CASSRRGAGTDTQYF.

The J gene is TRBJ2-2, the V gene TRBV10-3; TRBD1 matches 8 bases. V lost 0 bases, J lost 6 bases, and 3 bases stayed unmatched. The germline V gene encodes CDR1 ENHRY and CDR2 SYGVKD. The CDR3 has 15 residues. The CDR3 here is CAISESTGVPGELFF. The CDR3 nucleotides read TGTGCCATCAGTGAGTCGACAGGGGTCCCCGGGGAGCTGTTTTTT.

The V and J genes are TRBV2 and TRBJ1-4; no reliable D call. There are 14 residues in the CDR3. V shed 4 bases and J shed 2 bases, with 8 bases lying between them. Germline lookup yields CDR1 SNHLY and CDR2 FYNNEI. The CDR3 loop reads CASSAGSTNEKLFF. The CDR3 region has the DNA TGTGCCAGCAGTGCGGGGAGTACTAATGAAAAACTGTTTTTT.

The genes are TRBV11-2 and TRBJ2-5; TRBD2 is a possible D gene (5 bases). This CDR3 spans 15 amino acids. CDR1 and CDR2 from the germline V gene are SGHAT and FQNNGV. Trimming took off 5 bases at V and 5 bases at J, with 18 bases between the two ends. The CDR3, as DNA: TGTGCCAGCAGCCCGTTTCGAGGGTCGGAGGAGACCCAGTACTTC. Translation: CASSPFRGSEETQYF.

In nucleotides, the CDR3 is TGTGCCAGTAGTATCCTGTCAGGGGGCGAGAGCACTGAAGCTTTCTTT. The encoded protein is CASSILSGGESTEAFF. The chain combines TRBV19 with TRBJ1-1; 8 bases map to TRBD1. Per germline, CDR1 LNHDA and CDR2 SQIVND (reference sequence). The length of the CDR3 is 16 residues. J lost 4 bases, V lost 3 bases, and 10 bases had no gene match. Supplemented by reference TRBV19 and TRBJ1-1, the full variable domain reads DGGITQSPKYLFRKEGQNVTLSCEQNLNHDAMYWYRQDPGQGLRLIYYSQIVNDFQKGDIAEGYSVSREKKESFPLTVTSAQKNPTAFYLCASSILSGGESTEAFFGQGTRLTVV.

This chain joins TRBV19 and TRBJ1-2; 7 bases are shared with TRBD1. The germline V gene has CDR1 LNHDA and CDR2 SQIVND (reference sequence). This CDR3 spans 14 amino acids. The V gene end was trimmed by 5 bases and the J gene end by 2 bases; junction bases not matched to a gene: 5. The CDR3 sequence: CASSSQGVNYGYTF. The CDR3 bases are TGTGCCAGTAGTTCTCAGGGGGTCAACTATGGCTACACCTTC.